What follows describes a single TCR beta chain. What it binds is unknown. The data were obtained in a study of lymphopenia after photon versus proton radiotherapy. Whole-study findings and limits: Under photons, naive T cells and diversity fell while effector/memory populations rose.

Only in-frame clones appear in the TCRdb table, and some are missing; sequencing was by immunoSEQ multiplex PCR. The profile shows approximately 160,000 clones, approximately 86% of them singletons. The clonotype comes from a man in his forties or fifties with gastric cancer. The sequencing here drew on peripheral blood, taken from a patient treated with photon-based radiotherapy.

DNA of the CDR3: TGTGCCAGCAGCTTAGGGGGACCTGATGGGGAGCTGTTTTTT. Its protein is CASSLGGPDGELFF. The genes are TRBV7-2 and TRBJ2-2; D may correspond to TRBD1 or TRBD2 (5 bases each). The CDR3 runs to 14 residues. Germline lookup yields CDR1 SGHTA and CDR2 FQGNSA. The V end lost 1 base, the J end lost 8 bases, and 11 bases lay between the germline ends.